This entry features one T cell receptor beta chain sequence. This table comes from immunoSEQ multiplex PCR, and its TCRdb copy is limited to in-frame clones, with some not included. This sample has about 1.1 million clones, with more than 75% found just once. The authors divided CD4+ cells into CD45RA+ naive and CD45RA-negative memory subsets. This entry comes from a study of shared clonotypes between healthy human individuals. Trimming took off 4 bases at V and 2 bases at J, with 13 bases between the two ends. This CDR3 region has 14 residues. Germline V lookup: CDR1 SGHNT, CDR2 YYREEE (reference sequence).

The receptor was isolated from a man between 18 and 29 years old in good health. Some clones in this sample may be carry-over from other donors' samples. Sample: memory CD4+ T cells from PBMCs. Specified subset: CD45RA-negative fraction. The chain carries TRBV5-4 and TRBJ2-7; the D gene is possibly TRBD1 (6 bases). Here the CDR3 DNA reads TGTGCCAGCAGCCCCCAAACAGGGACCTACGAGCAGTACTTC. It translates to CASSPQTGTYEQYF.